This entry describes one T cell receptor (beta chain). Its cognate antigen is unknown. This sample stems from a study of CD8 T cells in Susac syndrome. Study results and caveats: The study recognized that its TCR sequencing and HLA analysis covered a relatively small number of individuals.

This CDR3 has 15 amino acids. Germline V gives CDR1 MNHEY, CDR2 SVGAGI. Trimming took off 5 bases at V and 2 bases at J, with 10 bases between the two ends. Sequencing of TCR beta was performed on blood CD8+ T cells and on blood CD4+ T cells. TEMRA cells were FACS-enriched, and CD8+ and CD4+ T cells were isolated negatively. An amount of RNA that ranged from roughly 0.5 to 1 ug was reverse transcribed with random hexamers. Amplification of the TCR beta CDR3 was carried out by immunoSEQ multiplex PCR, which spanned a total of 54 Vbeta and 13 Jbeta segments. TCRdb passed the immunoSEQ multiplex PCR reads through MiXCR, listing each CDR3 protein once. The sample has approximately 120,000 distinct CDR3 sequences, about 95% seen once.

The V call is TRBV6-5, the J call TRBJ2-6; no firm D call. The sequenced sample was CD4+ T cells from PBMCs. The receptor's source is a human donor in good health. CDR3 protein: CASSLRAPGANVLTF. The CDR3, as DNA: TGTGCCAGCAGTCTAAGGGCCCCTGGGGCCAACGTCCTGACTTTC.